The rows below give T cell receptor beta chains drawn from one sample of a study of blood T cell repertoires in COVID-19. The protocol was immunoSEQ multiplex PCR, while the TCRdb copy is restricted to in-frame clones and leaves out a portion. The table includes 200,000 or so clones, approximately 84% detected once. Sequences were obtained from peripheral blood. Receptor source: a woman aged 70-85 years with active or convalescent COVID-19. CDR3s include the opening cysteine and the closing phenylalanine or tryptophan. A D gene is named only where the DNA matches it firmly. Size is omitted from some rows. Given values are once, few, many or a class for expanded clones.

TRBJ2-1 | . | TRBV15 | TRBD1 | TGTGCCACCAGCAGGGACAGGGGCGGGGGTGAGCAGTTCTTC | CATSRDRGGGEQFF
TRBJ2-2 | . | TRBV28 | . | TGTGCCAGCCGCCGGACTTTCACCGGGGAGCTGTTTTTT | CASRRTFTGELFF
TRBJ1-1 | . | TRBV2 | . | TGTGCCAGCAGTCAGGGTACAGGAAACACTGAAGCTTTCTTT | CASSQGTGNTEAFF
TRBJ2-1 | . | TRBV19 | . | TGTGCCAGTAGTATACAGGCTGGAGGCCGCCATGAGCAGTTCTTC | CASSIQAGGRHEQFF
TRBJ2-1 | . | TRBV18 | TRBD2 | TGTGCCAGCTCACGACCGGGACTAGCGTACAATGAGCAGTTCTTC | CASSRPGLAYNEQFF
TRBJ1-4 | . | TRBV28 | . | TGTGCCAGCAGAGGAGTTGAGGAAAAACTGTTTTTT | CASRGVEEKLFF
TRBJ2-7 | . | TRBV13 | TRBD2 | TGTGCCAGCAGCTTCACCGGGACTAGCCTCTACGAGCAGTACTTC | CASSFTGTSLYEQYF
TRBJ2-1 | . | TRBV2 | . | TGTGCCAGCAGTGACGGGCTAGCCAATGAGCAGTTCTTC | CASSDGLANEQFF
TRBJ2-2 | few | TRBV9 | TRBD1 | TGTGCCAGCAGCGTAGGATTGGCACAGGGGGGCACCGGGGAGCTGTTTTTT | CASSVGLAQGGTGELFF
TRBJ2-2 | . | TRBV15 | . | TGTGCCACCAGCAGAGATGGGAGAGGCGACACCGGGGAGCTGTTTTTT | CATSRDGRGDTGELFF
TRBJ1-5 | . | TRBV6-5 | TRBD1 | TGTGCCAGCAGTCCCCAGGGGGTGGGGAATCAGCCCCAGCATTTT | CASSPQGVGNQPQHF
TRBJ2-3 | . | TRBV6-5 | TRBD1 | TGTGCCAGCAGTCTAACAGGGGATGGTACGCAGTATTTT | CASSLTGDGTQYF
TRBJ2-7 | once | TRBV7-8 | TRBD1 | TGTGCCAGCAGCACCGACAGGGTGGGATACGAGCAGTACTTC | CASSTDRVGYEQYF
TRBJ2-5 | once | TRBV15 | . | TGTGCCACCAGCAGAGATTTACGGGAGACCCAGTACTTC | CATSRDLRETQYF
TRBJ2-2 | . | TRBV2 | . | TGTGCCAGCAAGGCGCGAACCGGGACACCGTCGAACACCGGGGAGCTGTTTTTT | CASKARTGTPSNTGELFF
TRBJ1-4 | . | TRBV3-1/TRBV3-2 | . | TGTGCCAGCAGCCCCCCTCCTAATGAAAAACTGTTTTTT | CASSPPPNEKLFF
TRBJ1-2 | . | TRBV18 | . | TGTGCCAGCTCCCCGGGAGGAAATAACTATGGCTACACCTTC | CASSPGGNNYGYTF
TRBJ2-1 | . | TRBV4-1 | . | TGCGCCAGCAGCCAGAGCTATCCTAGCTCCTACAATGAGCAGTTCTTC | CASSQSYPSSYNEQFF
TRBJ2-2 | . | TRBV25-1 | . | TGTGCCAGCATCGAGGGTGGAGGCGGGGAGCTGTTTTTT | CASIEGGGGELFF
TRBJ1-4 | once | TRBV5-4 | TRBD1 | TGTGCCAGCAGCCCGGCGCGGACAGGGGGAAGTGAAAAACTGTTTTTT | CASSPARTGGSEKLFF
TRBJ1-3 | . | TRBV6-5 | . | TGTGCCAGCAGTTACACAGGGAACTCTGGAAACACCATATATTTT | CASSYTGNSGNTIYF
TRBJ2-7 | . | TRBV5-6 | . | TGTGCCAGCAGCTTGAGCACCCTATACCGCTCCTACGAGCAGTACTTC | CASSLSTLYRSYEQYF
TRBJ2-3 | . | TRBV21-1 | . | TGTGCCAGCAGCAAAGCAGGGACTAGCGGGAGGGTAGCAGATACGCAGTATTTT | CASSKAGTSGRVADTQYF
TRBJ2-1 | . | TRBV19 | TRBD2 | TGTGCCAGTAGATCTCCGGGGAGGGCCCTAGATGAGCAGTTCTTC | CASRSPGRALDEQFF
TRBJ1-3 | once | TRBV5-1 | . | TGCGCCAGCACCGACGCCAGGGTTTCTGGAAACACCATATATTTT | CASTDARVSGNTIYF
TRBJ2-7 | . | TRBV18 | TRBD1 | TGTGCCAGCTCACTTGGGACAGACGAGCAGTACTTC | CASSLGTDEQYF
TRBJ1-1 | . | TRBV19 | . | TGTGCCAGTAGTATAGACAGGGCCGCAAACACTGAAGCTTTCTTT | CASSIDRAANTEAFF
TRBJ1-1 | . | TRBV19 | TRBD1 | TGTGCCAGTAGTACCGACAGGGTCGGTGCGGCGAACACTGAAGCTTTCTTT | CASSTDRVGAANTEAFF
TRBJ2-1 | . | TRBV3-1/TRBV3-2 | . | TGTGCCAGCATCCACAGGGCGGGAGCTAGAAATGAGCAGTTCTTC | CASIHRAGARNEQFF
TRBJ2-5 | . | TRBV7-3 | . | TGTGCCAGCAGCTTAACGTCCCTCCAAGAGACCCAGTACTTC | CASSLTSLQETQYF
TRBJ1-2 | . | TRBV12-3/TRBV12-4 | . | TGTGCCAGCAGTTTGTGGCAGGGTGGCTACACCTTC | CASSLWQGGYTF
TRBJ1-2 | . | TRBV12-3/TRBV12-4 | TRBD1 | TGTGCCAGTTCACAGGGGGCTGGCTACACCTTC | CASSQGAGYTF
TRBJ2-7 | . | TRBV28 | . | TGTGCCAGCAGGCCTCAACGAGGCTTCTACGAGCAGTACTTC | CASRPQRGFYEQYF
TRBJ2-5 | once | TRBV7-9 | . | TGTGCCAGCAGCTTAATAGGGGGGACCCAGTACTTC | CASSLIGGTQYF
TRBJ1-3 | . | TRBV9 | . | TGTGCCAGCAGCGTAGATGCGGGCGGAGGAAACACCATATATTTT | CASSVDAGGGNTIYF
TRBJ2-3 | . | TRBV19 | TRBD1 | TGTGCCACCAACCGACAGGGGAACACAGATACGCAGTATTTT | CATNRQGNTDTQYF
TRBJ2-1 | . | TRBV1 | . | TGCACCAGCAGCCAAGATCAGGGAGGGGCCCCTGATTGTAATGAGCAGTTCTTC | CTSSQDQGGAPDCNEQFF
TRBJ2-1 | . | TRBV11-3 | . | TGTGCCAGCAGCCCATCGCGACTGAGAGACAATGAGCAGTTCTTC | CASSPSRLRDNEQFF
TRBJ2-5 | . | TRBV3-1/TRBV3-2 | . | TGTGCCAGCAGCCCGGGAAGCAAAGCAGAGACCCAGTACTTC | CASSPGSKAETQYF
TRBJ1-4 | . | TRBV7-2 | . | TGTGCCAGCAGCTCAACCGGGACATTAGGAGAAAAACTGTTTTTT | CASSSTGTLGEKLFF
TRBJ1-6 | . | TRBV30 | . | TGTGCCTGGAAGACCCGTGGGGACATCTATAATTCACCCCTCCACTTT | CAWKTRGDIYNSPLHF
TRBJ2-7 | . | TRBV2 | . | TGTGCCAGCAGTGAAGCAGTGGCAAGGAGGTCCTACGAGCAGTACTTC | CASSEAVARRSYEQYF
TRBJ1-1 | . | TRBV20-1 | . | TGCAGTGCTAGTGCCTCGGCGGGGGTGAACACTGAAGCTTTCTTT | CSASASAGVNTEAFF
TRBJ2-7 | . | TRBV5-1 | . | TGCGCCAGCAGCTTGGCGCCGGGGGCCTACGAGCAGTACTTC | CASSLAPGAYEQYF
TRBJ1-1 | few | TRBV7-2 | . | TGTGCCAGCAGCTTAGCGCGGTGGCAGCCTGCGAACACTGAAGCTTTCTTT | CASSLARWQPANTEAFF
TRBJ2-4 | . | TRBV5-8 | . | TGTGCCAGCAGCTTCAGGGTGGGGAAAAACATTCAGTACTTC | CASSFRVGKNIQYF
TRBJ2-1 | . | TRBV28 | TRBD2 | TGTGCCAGCAGTCCACTAGCGGGAGAGCCATCCTACAATGAGCAGTTCTTC | CASSPLAGEPSYNEQFF
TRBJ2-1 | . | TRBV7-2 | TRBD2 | TGTGCCAGCAGCTTAGGACTAGCGGGAGATGGAAAGTTCTTC | CASSLGLAGDGKFF
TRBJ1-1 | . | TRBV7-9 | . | TGTGCCAGCAGCTTAGTTGCAGGAGGGAACACTGAAGCTTTCTTT | CASSLVAGGNTEAFF
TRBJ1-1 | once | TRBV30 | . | TGTGCCTGGAAGGGGAGGCTGAACACTGAAGCTTTCTTT | CAWKGRLNTEAFF
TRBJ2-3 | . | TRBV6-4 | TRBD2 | TGTGCCAGCAGCCGGACTAGCGGGGCCCGCACAGATACGCAGTATTTT | CASSRTSGARTDTQYF
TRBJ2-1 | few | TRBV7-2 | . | TGTGCCAGCAGCTTGGTTAGGGGGAGCTCCTACAATGAGCAGTTCTTC | CASSLVRGSSYNEQFF
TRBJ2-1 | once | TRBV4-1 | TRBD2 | TGCGCCAGCAGCCAAGATGGGCGGGAGTATGGCTCCTACAATGAGCAGTTCTTC | CASSQDGREYGSYNEQFF
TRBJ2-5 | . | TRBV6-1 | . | TGTGCCAGCAGTGAAGCGCTTCGGGAGACCCAGTACTTC | CASSEALRETQYF